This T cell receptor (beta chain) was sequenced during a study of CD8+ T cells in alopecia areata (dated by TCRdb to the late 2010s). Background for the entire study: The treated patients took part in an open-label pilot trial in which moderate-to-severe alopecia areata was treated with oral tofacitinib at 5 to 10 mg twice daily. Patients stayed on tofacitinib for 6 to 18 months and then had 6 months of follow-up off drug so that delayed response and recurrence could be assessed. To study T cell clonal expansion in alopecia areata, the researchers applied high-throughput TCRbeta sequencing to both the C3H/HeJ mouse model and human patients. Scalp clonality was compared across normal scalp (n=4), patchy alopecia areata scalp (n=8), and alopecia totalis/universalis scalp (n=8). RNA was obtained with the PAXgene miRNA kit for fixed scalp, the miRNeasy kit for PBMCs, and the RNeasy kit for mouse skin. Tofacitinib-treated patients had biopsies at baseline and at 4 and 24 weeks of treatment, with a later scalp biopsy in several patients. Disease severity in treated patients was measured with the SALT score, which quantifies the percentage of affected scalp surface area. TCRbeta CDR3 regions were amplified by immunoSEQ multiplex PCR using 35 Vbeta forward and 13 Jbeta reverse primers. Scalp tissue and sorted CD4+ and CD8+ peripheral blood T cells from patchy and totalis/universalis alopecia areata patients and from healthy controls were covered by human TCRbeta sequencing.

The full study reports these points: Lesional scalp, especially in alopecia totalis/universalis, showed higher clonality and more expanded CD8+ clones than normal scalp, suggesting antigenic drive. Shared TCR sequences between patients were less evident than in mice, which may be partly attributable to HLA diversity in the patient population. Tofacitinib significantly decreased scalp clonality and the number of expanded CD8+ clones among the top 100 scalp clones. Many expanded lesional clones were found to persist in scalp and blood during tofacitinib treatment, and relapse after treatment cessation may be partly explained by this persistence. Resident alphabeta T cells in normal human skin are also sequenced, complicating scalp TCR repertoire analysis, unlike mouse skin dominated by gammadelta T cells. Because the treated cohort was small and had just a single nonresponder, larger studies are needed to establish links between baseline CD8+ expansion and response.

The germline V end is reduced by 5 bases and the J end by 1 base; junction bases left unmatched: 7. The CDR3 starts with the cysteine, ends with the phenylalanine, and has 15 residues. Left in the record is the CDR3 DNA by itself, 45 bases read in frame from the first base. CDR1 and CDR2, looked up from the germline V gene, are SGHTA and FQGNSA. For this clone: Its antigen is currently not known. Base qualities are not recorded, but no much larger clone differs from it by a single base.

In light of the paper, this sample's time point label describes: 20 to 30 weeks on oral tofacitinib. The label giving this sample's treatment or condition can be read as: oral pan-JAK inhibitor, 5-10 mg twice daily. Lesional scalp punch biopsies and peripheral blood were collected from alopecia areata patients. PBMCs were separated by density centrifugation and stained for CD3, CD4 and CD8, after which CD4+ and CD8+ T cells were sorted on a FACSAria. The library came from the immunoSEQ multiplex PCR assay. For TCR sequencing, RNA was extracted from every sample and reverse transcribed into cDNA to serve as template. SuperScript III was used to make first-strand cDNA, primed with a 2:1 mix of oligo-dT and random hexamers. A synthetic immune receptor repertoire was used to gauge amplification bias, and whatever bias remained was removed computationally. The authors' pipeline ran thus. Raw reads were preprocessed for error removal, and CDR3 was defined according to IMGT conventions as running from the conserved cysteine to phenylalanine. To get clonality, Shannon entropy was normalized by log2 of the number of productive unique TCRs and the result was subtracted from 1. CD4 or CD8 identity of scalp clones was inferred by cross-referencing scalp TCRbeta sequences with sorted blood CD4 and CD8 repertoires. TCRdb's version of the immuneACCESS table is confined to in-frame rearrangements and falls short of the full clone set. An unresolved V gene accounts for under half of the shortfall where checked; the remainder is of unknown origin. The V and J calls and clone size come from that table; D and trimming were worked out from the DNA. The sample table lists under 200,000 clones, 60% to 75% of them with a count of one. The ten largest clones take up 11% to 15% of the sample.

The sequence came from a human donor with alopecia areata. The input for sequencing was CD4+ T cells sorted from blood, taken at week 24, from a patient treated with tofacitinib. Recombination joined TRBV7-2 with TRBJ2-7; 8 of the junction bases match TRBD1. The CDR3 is CASSARTGHSYEQYF. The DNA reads TGTGCCAGCAGCGCAAGGACAGGGCATTCCTACGAGCAGTACTTC.